This record concerns one T cell receptor (beta chain) sequence. Antigen specificity is unknown. 5'RACE with 10-nucleotide random UMIs generated the cDNA. Every sequencing run generated over 170 million TCR-beta sequences from 15-18 subjects. TCRdb reanalysed the 5' RACE reads using MiXCR and keeps one entry per CDR3 protein. This repertoire shows roughly 32,000 distinct CDR3 sequences, 3.8% found once; its top ten account for roughly 2.2%. The data were taken from a study of neurological immune-mediated disorders. Notes on the study in general: There was no clinical or MRI feature that showed an association with the multiple sclerosis repertoire cluster.

Sequenced material: PBMCs. This sequence was found in a man aged 25-45 years with multiple sclerosis.

The CDR3 protein is CSASSSGEDGYTF. The CDR3 DNA reads as TGCAGTGCTAGCAGCTCCGGAGAAGATGGCTACACCTTC. The chain is built from TRBV20-1 and TRBJ1-2; D gene uncertain. In germline, CDR1 is DFQATT, CDR2 SNEGSKA (reference sequence). V shed 3 bases and J shed 6 bases, with 14 bases lying between them. The CDR3 extends over 13 amino acids.